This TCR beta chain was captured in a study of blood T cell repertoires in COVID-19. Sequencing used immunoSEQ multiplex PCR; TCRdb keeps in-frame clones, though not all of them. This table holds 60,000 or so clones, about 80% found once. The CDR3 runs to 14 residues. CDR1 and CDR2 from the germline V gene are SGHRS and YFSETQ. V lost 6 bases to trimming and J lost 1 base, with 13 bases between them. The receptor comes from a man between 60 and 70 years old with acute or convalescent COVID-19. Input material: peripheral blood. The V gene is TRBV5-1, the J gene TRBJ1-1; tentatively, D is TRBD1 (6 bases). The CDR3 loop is CASNTQGTNTEAFF. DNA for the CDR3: TGCGCCAGCAACACTCAGGGGACGAACACTGAAGCTTTCTTT.